This TCR beta chain appears in the sequencing data of a study of identical twins. The authors used template switching to add a universal primer site and gave cDNA unique molecular identifiers. TCRdb analysed the 5' RACE reads with MiXCR anew, one entry per CDR3 protein. The table records 240,000 or so distinct CDR3 sequences, approximately 7% of them present only once. Germline lookup yields CDR1 SGHKS and CDR2 YYEKEE (reference sequence). The CDR3 has 14 amino acids. V was shortened by 4 bases and J by 1 base, with 11 bases between the two germline ends. The same sample was also used in a study of yellow fever vaccine responses in identical twins.

The sequence derives from a woman under 30 in good health. Sample: memory (CD45RO+) T cells sorted from blood. V usage is TRBV5-5 and J usage is TRBJ1-1; the D gene is possibly TRBD1 (5 bases). CDR3 nucleotides: TGTGCCAGCAGCATCTGGCAGGGGAACACTGAAGCTTTCTTT. It is translated as CASSIWQGNTEAFF.